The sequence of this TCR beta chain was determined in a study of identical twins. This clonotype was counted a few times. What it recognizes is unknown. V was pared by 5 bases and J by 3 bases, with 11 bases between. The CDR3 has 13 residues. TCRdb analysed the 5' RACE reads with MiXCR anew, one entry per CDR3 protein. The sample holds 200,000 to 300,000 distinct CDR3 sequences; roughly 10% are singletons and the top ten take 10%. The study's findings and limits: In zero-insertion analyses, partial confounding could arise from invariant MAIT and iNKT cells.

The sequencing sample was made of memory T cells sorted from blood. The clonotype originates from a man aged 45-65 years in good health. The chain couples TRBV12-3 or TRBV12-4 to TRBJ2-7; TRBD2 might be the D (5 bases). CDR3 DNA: TGTGCCAGCAGTCGGACTGGAAACTACGAGCAGTACTTC. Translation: CASSRTGNYEQYF.